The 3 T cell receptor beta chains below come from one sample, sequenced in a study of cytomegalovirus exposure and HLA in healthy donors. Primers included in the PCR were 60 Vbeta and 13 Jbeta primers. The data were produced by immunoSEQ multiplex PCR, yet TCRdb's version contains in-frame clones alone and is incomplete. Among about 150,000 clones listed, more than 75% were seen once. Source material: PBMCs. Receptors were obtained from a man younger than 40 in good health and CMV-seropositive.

CDR3 DNA sequence: TGTGCCAGTAGTATCCCAGGGGGCGCGGGTCAGCCCCAGCATTTT. Its translation is CASSIPGGAGQPQHF. The V and J genes are TRBV19 and TRBJ1-5; 8 bases map to TRBD1. The CDR3 totals 15 residues. V dropped 3 bases and J dropped 6; count of bases not matched to a gene: 7. Per the germline V gene, CDR1 is LNHDA and CDR2 is SQIVND (reference sequence).

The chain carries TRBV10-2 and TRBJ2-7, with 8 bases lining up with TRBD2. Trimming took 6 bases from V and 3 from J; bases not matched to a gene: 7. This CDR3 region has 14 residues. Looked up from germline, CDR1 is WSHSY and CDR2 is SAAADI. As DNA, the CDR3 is TGCGCCAGCAGCCCCGGGACTAGTTACTACGAGCAGTACTTC. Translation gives CASSPGTSYYEQYF.

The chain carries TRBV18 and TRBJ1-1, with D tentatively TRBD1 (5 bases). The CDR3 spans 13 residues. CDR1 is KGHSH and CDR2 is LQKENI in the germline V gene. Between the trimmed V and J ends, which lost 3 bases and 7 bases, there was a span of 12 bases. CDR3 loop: CASSPMMTVEAFF. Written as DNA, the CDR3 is TGTGCCAGCTCACCGATGATGACAGTTGAAGCTTTCTTT.